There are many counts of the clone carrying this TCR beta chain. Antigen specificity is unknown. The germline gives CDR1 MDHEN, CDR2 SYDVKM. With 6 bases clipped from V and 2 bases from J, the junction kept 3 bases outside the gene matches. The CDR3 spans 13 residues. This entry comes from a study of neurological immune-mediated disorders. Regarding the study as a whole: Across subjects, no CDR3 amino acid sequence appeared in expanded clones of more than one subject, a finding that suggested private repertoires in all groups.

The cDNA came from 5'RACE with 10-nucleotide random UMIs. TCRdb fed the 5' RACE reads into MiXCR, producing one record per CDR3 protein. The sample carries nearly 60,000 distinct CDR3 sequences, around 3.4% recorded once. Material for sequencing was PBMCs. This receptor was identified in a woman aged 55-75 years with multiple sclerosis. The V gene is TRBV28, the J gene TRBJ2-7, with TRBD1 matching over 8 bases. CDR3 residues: CASRPTGAYEQYF. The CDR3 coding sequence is TGTGCCAGCAGACCGACAGGGGCCTACGAGCAGTACTTC.